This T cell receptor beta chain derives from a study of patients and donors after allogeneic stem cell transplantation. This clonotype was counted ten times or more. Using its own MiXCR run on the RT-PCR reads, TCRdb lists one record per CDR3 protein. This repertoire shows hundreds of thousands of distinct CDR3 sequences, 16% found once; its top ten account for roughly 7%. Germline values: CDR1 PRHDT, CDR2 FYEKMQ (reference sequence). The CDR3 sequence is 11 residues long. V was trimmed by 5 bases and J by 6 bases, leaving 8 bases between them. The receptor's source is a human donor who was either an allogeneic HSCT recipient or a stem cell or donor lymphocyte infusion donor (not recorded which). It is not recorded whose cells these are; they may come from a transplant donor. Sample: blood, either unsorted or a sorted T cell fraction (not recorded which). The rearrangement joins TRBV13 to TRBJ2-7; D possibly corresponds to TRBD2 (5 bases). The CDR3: CASSHRGEQYF. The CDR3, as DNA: TGTGCCAGCAGCCATCGGGGCGAGCAGTACTTC.